Here is one TCR beta chain with its context. Profiled with immunoSEQ multiplex PCR; TCRdb holds only in-frame clones, not every one. This table has about 120,000 clones, approximately 88% appearing once. This sample stems from a study of control samples from healthy donors and cancer patients. V lost 5 bases and J lost 4; bases outside the gene matches: 10. The CDR3 totals 16 residues. In germline, CDR1 is PRHDT, CDR2 FYEKMQ (reference sequence). This sequence joins TRBV13 and TRBJ2-1, with TRBD2 matching 8 bases. Specimen: blood. This TCR came from a man aged 50-59 years in good health. The CDR3 sequence is CASSVAGLSVYNEQFF. The CDR3 nucleotides are TGTGCCAGCAGCGTAGCGGGGCTGTCCGTTTACAATGAGCAGTTCTTC.